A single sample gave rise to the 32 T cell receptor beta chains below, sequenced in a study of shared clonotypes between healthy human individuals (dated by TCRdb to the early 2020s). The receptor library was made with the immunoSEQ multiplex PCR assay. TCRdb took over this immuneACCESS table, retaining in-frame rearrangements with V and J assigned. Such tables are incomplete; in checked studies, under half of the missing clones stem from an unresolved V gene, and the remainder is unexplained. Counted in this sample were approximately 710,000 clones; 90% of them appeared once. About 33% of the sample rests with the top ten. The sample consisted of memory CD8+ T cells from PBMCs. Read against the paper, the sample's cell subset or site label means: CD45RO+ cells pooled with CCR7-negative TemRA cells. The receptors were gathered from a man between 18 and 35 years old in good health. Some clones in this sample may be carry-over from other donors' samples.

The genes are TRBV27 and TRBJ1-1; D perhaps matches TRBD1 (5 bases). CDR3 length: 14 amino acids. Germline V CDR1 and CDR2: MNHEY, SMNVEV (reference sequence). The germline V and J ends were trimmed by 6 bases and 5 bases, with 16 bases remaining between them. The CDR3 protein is CASRPGGGGTEAFF. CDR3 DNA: TGTGCCAGCAGACCCGGCGGGGGGGGAACTGAAGCTTTCTTT.

The CDR3 protein is CASSPTLGTYNEQFF. The CDR3 region has the DNA TGTGCCAGCAGCCCAACCTTGGGGACTTACAATGAGCAGTTCTTC. The V gene is TRBV28, the J gene TRBJ2-1; perhaps TRBD2 as D (6 bases). The CDR3 sequence is 15 residues long. V lost 6 bases, J lost 4 bases, and 16 bases lay in between. Germline V lookup: CDR1 MDHEN, CDR2 SYDVKM. The full variable domain, completed using reference TRBV28 and TRBJ2-1, is DVKVTQSSRYLVKRTGEKVFLECVQDMDHENMFWYRQDPGLGLRLIYFSYDVKMKEKGDIPEGYSVSREKKERFSLILESASTNQTSMYLCASSPTLGTYNEQFFGPGTRLTVL.

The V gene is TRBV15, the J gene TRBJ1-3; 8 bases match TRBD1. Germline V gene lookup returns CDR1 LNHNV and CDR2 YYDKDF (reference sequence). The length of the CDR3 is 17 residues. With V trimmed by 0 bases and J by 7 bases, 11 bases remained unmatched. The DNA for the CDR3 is TGTGCCACCAGCAGAGAGAGTCTTCGGGACAGGTCCAACACCATATATTTT. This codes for CATSRESLRDRSNTIYF.

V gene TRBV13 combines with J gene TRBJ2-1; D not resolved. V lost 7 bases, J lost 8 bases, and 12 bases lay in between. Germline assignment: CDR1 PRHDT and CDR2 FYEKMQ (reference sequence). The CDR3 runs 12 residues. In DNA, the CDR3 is TGTGCCAGCACGGTAGGTCGGTATGAGCAGTTCTTC. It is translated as CASTVGRYEQFF.

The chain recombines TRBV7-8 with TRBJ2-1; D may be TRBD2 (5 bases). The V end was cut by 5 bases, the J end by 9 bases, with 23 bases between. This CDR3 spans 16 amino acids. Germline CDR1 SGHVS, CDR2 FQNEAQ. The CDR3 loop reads CASSRRGPGSRGEQFF. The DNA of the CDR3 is TGTGCCAGCAGCCGACGAGGGCCGGGGAGCCGGGGTGAGCAGTTCTTC.

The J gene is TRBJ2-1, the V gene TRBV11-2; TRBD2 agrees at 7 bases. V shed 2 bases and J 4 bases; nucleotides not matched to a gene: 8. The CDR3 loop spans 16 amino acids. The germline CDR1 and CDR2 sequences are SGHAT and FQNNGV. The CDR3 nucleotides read TGTGCCAGCAGCTTACACCCAGCGGGATATTACAATGAGCAGTTCTTC. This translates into CASSLHPAGYYNEQFF.

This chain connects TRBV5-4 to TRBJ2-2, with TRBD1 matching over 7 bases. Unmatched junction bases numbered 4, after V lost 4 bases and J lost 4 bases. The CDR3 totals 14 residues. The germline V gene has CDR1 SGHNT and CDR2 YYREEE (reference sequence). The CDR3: CASSVYRGTGELFF. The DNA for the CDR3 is TGTGCCAGCAGCGTCTACAGGGGCACCGGGGAGCTGTTTTTT. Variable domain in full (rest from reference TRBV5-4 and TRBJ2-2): ETGVTQSPTHLIKTRGQQVTLRCSSQSGHNTVSWYQQALGQGPQFIFQYYREEENGRGNFPPRFSGLQFPNYSSELNVNALELDDSALYLCASSVYRGTGELFFGEGSRLTVL.

The CDR3 here is CASRGQELTGELFF. Here the CDR3 DNA reads TGTGCCAGCAGGGGACAGGAGTTAACCGGGGAGCTGTTTTTT. This rearrangement joins TRBV27 to TRBJ2-2, with 8 bases identical to TRBD1. The trim removed 6 bases at V and 5 bases at J, leaving 5 bases unmatched. The CDR3 loop spans 14 amino acids. CDR1 and CDR2 from the germline V gene are MNHEY and SMNVEV (reference sequence).

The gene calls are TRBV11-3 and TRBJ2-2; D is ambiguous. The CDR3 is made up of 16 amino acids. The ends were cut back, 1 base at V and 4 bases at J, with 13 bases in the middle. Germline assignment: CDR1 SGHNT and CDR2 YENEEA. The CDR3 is CASSLGARPVTGELFF. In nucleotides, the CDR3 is TGTGCCAGCAGCTTAGGGGCCAGGCCGGTCACCGGGGAGCTGTTTTTT.

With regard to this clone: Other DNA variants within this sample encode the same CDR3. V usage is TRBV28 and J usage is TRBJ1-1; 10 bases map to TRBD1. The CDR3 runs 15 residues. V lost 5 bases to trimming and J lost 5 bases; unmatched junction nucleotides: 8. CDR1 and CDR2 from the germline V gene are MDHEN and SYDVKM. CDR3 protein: CASSPRTGGGTEAFF. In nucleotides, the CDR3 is TGTGCCAGCAGTCCACGGACAGGGGGAGGAACTGAAGCTTTCTTT.

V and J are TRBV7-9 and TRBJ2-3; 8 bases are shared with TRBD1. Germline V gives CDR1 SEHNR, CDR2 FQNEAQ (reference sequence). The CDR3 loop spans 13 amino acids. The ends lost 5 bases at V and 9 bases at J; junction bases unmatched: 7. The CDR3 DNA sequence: TGTGCCAGCAGCCCCCAGGGGACAGGCACGCAGTATTTT. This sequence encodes CASSPQGTGTQYF. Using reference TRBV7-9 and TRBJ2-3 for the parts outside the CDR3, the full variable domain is DTGVSQNPRHKITKRGQNVTFRCDPISEHNRLYWYRQTLGQGPEFLTYFQNEAQLEKSRLLSDRFSAERPKGSFSTLEIQRTEQGDSAMYLCASSPQGTGTQYFGPGTRLTVL.

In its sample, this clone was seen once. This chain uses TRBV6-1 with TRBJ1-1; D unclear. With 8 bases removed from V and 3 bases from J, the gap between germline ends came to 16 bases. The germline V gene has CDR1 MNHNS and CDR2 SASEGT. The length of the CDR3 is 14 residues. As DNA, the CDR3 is TGTGCCAGCCCTACTCTACCAGAGGACACTGAAGCTTTCTTT. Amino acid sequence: CASPTLPEDTEAFF.

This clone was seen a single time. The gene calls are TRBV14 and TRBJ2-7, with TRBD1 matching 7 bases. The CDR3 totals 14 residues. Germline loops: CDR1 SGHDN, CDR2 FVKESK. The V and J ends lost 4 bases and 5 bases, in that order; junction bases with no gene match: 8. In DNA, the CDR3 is TGTGCCAGCAGCCCCCGGGACAGTATACACGAGCAGTACTTC. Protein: CASSPRDSIHEQYF. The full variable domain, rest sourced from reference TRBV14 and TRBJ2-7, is EAGVTQFPSHSVIEKGQTVTLRCDPISGHDNLYWYRRVMGKEIKFLLHFVKESKQDESGMPNNRFLAERTGGTYSTLKVQPAELEDSGVYFCASSPRDSIHEQYFGPGTRLTVT.

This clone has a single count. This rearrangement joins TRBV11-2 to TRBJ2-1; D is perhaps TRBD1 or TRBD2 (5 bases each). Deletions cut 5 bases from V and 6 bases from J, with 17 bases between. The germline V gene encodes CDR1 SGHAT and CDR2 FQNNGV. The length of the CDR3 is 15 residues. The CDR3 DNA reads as TGTGCCAGCAGCACGGACCCCGAGGGACGCAATGAGCAGTTCTTC. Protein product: CASSTDPEGRNEQFF.

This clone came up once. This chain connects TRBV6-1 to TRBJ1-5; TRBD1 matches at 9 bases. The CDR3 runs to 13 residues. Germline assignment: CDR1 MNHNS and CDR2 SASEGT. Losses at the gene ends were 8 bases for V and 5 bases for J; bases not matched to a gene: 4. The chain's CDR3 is CASCRTGDQPQHF. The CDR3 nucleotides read TGTGCCAGCTGCAGGACAGGGGATCAGCCCCAGCATTTT.

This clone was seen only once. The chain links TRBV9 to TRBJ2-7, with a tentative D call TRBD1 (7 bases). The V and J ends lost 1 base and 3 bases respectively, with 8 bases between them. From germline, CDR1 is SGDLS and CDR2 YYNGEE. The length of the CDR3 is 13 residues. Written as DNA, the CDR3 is TGTGCCAGCAGCGTACAGGGGGGCTACGAGCAGTACTTC. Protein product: CASSVQGGYEQYF.

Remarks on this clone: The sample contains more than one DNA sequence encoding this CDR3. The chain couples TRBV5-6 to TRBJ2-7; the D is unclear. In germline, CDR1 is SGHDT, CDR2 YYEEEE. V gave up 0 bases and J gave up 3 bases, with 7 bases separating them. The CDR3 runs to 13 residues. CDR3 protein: CASSLGVSYEQYF. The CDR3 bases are TGTGCCAGCAGCTTGGGGGTTAGCTACGAGCAGTACTTC.

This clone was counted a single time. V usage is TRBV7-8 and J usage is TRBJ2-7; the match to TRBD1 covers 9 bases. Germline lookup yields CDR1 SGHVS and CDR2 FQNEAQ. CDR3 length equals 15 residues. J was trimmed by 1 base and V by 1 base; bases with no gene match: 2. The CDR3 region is CASSLGGQGSYEQYF. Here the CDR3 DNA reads TGTGCCAGCAGCTTAGGGGGACAGGGTTCCTACGAGCAGTACTTC.

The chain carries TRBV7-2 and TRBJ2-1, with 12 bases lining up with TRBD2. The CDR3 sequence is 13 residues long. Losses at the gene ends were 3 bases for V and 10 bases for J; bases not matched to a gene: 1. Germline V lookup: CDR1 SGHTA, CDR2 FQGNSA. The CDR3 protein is CASSFGTSGEQFF. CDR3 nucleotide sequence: TGTGCCAGCAGCTTTGGGACTAGCGGGGAGCAGTTCTTC.

This chain's CDR3 is CASSLSLWENTEAFF. The CDR3 region has the DNA TGTGCCAGCAGTTTAAGCCTTTGGGAGAACACTGAAGCTTTCTTT. The V call is TRBV28, the J call TRBJ1-1; D remains unclear. V was pared by 2 bases and J by 1 base, with 11 bases between. Looked up from germline, CDR1 is MDHEN and CDR2 is SYDVKM. The CDR3 sequence is 15 residues long.

DNA of the CDR3: TGTGCCAGCAGTTACTCTAGGGATACGCAGTATTTT. Amino acids: CASSYSRDTQYF. The chain combines TRBV6-5 with TRBJ2-3; D gene ambiguous. CDR3 length equals 12 residues. Trimming left V 0 bases short and J 6 bases short, with 4 bases between. Germline V gene data show CDR1 as MNHEY and CDR2 as SVGAGI.

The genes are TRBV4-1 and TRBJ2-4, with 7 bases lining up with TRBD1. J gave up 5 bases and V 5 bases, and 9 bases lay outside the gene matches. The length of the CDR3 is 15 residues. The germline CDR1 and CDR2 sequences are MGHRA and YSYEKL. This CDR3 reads CASSVSTGFQNIQYF. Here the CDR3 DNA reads TGCGCCAGCAGCGTCTCGACAGGGTTCCAAAACATTCAGTACTTC.

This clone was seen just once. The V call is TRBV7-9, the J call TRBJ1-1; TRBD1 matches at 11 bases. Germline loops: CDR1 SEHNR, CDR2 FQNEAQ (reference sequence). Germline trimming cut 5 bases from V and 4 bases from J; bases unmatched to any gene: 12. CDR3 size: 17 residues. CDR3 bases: TGTGCCAGCAGCGATGGGACAGGGGGTTTAATTTTCACTGAAGCTTTCTTT. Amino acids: CASSDGTGGLIFTEAFF.

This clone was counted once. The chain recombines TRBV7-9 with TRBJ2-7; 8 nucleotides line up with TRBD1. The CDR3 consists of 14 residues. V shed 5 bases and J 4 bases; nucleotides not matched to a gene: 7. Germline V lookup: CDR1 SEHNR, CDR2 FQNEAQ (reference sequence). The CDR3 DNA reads TGTGCCAGCAGCCCCTGGGACAGGCTTTACGAGCAGTACTTC. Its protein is CASSPWDRLYEQYF. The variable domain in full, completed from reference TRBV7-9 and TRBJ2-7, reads DTGVSQNPRHKITKRGQNVTFRCDPISEHNRLYWYRQTLGQGPEFLTYFQNEAQLEKSRLLSDRFSAERPKGSFSTLEIQRTEQGDSAMYLCASSPWDRLYEQYFGPGTRLTVT.

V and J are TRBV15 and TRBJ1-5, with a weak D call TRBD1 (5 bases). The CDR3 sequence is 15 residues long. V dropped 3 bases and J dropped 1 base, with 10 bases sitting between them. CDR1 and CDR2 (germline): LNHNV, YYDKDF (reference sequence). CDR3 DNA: TGTGCCACCAGCAGGGATTACAGGAGCAATCAGCCCCAGCATTTT. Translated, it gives CATSRDYRSNQPQHF. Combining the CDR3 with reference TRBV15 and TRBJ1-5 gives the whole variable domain DAMVIQNPRYQVTQFGKPVTLSCSQTLNHNVMYWYQQKSSQAPKLLFHYYDKDFNNEADTPDNFQSRRPNTSFCFLDIRSPGLGDTAMYLCATSRDYRSNQPQHFGDGTRLSIL.

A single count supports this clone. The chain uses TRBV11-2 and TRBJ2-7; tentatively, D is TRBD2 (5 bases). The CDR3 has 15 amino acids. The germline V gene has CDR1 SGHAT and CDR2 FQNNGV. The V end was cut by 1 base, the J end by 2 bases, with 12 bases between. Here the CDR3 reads CASSLVRNGAYEQYF. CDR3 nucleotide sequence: TGTGCCAGCAGCTTAGTCCGGAACGGGGCCTACGAGCAGTACTTC.

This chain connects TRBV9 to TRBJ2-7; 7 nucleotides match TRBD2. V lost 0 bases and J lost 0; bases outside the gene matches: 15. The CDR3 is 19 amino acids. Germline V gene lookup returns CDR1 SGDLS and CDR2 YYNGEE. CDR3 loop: CASSVGGGPYLGASYEQYF. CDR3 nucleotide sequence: TGTGCCAGCAGCGTAGGGGGGGGACCCTACCTAGGAGCCTCCTACGAGCAGTACTTC. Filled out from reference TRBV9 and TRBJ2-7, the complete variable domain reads DSGVTQTPKHLITATGQRVTLRCSPRSGDLSVYWYQQSLDQGLQFLIQYYNGEERAKGNILERFSAQQFPDLHSELNLSSLELGDSALYFCASSVGGGPYLGASYEQYFGPGTRLTVT.

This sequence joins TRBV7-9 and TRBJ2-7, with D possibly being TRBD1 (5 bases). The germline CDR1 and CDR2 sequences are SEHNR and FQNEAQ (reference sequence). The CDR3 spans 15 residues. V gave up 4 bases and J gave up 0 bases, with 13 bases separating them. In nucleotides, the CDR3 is TGTGCCAGCAGCTCAAGGTGGACACTCTCCTACGAGCAGTACTTC. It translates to CASSSRWTLSYEQYF.

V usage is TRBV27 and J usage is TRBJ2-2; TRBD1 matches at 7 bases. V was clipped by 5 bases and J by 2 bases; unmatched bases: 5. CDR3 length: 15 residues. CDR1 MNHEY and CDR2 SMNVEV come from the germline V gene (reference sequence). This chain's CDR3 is CASSNRDSNTGELFF. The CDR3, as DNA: TGTGCCAGCAGTAACCGGGACAGTAACACCGGGGAGCTGTTTTTT.

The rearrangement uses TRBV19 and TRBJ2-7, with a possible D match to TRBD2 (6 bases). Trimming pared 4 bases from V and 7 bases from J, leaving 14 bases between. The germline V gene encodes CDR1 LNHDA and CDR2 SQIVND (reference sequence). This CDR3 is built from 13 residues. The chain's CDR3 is CASSRSGGGEQYF. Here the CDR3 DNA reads TGTGCCAGTAGTAGGTCCGGGGGTGGTGAGCAGTACTTC.

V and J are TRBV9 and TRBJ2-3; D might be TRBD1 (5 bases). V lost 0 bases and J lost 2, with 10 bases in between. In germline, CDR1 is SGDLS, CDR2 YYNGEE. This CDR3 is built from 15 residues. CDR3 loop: CASSVEDRTTDTQYF. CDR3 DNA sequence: TGTGCCAGCAGCGTAGAAGACAGAACCACAGATACGCAGTATTTT.

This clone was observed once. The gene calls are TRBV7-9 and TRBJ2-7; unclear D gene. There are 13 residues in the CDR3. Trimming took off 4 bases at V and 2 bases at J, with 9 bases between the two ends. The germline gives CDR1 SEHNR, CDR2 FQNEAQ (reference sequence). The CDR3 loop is CASSSTWAYEQYF. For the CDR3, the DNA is TGTGCCAGCAGCTCCACGTGGGCCTACGAGCAGTACTTC.